This TCR beta chain stems from a study of T-cell reconstitution after alpha-beta-depleted transplantation in children. Study observations and caveats: Diversity and T-cell counts at one year after transplant derived mostly from new T cells. About two months after transplant, alpha-beta T cells reportedly came from several hundred expanded graft clones. High day-60 TCRbeta diversity in some patients came from surviving recipient T cells and thymic progenitors.

This CDR3 comprises 12 residues. Germline V CDR1 and CDR2: DFQATT, SNEGSKA (reference sequence). As it was prepared, the TCRbeta library received unique molecular identifiers. A single record per CDR3 protein comes from TCRdb applying MiXCR to the PCR reads. The repertoire consists of under 750,000 distinct CDR3 sequences, with 20% to 25% occurring once and the leading ten covering less than 15%. This clonotype was observed a handful of times. The antigen is not known. Its ends do not fully match the called genes, so a read error is possible. The genes are TRBV20-1 and TRBJ2-5, with TRBD2 matching over 10 bases. The source was PBMCs, mostly from graft donor cells, collected 360 days after TCRalphabeta/CD19-depleted stem cell transplant. The source is a boy under two years old who had a stem cell transplant for acute myeloid leukemia, so the T cells may come from the graft donor. Written as DNA, the CDR3 is TGCAGTGCTAGGTCGAGCGGGGGGGTTTTGTTCTTC. Translated, it gives CSARSSGGVLFF.